This TCR beta chain was profiled in a study of resident and recirculating memory T cells in vitiligo. Study observations and caveats: Different lesions suggested infiltration by different T cell clones.

Produced via immunoSEQ multiplex PCR; TCRdb's table is partial and in-frame only. Among fewer than 80,000 clones listed, about nine tenths were seen once. A remark on this clone: Its antigen is still unknown.

The CDR3 spans 19 residues. This rearrangement joins TRBV1 to TRBJ2-7; the table's D call TRBD2 went unverified against the DNA. TRBV1 is shown as a pseudogene. The sample comprised blood. The TCR originated in a male donor with vitiligo. Here the CDR3 reads CTSSQDGGVSGGPTYEQYF. The CDR3 bases are TGCACCAGCAGCCAAGATGGGGGTGTGAGCGGGGGGCCAACCTACGAGCAGTACTTC.